These T cell receptor beta chains were read from a single sample in a study of STAT5B mutations in CD4+ large granular lymphocyte leukemia. TCRdb keeps only in-frame clones here, not all; method: immunoSEQ multiplex PCR. The sample shows over 35,000 clones, about 82% of them seen only once. The sequenced sample was CD4+ T cells from blood buffy coats. These receptor sequences come from a human donor in good health. CDR3s include the opening cysteine and the closing phenylalanine or tryptophan. D genes are given only for firm matches. Not all rows give a size; the values are once, few, many and, for expanded clones, a class.

clone size: NA
V gene: TRBV7-6
D gene: NA
J gene: TRBJ2-7
CDR3 protein: CASSQEGEQYF
CDR3 DNA: TGTGCCAGCAGCCAAGAGGGCGAGCAGTACTTC

clone size: NA
V gene: TRBV6-5
D gene: TRBD2
J gene: TRBJ2-1
CDR3 protein: CASRTSGSPYNEQFF
CDR3 DNA: TGTGCCAGCAGGACTAGCGGGAGCCCCTACAATGAGCAGTTCTTC

clone size: NA
V gene: TRBV19
D gene: TRBD1
J gene: TRBJ2-2
CDR3 protein: CASSIGTGLRPGELFF
CDR3 DNA: TGTGCCAGTAGTATAGGGACAGGCTTGAGGCCCGGGGAGCTGTTTTTT

clone size: NA
V gene: TRBV28
D gene: NA
J gene: TRBJ1-2
CDR3 protein: CANSRGDHDGYTF
CDR3 DNA: TGTGCCAACTCAAGGGGGGATCACGACGGCTACACCTTC

clone size: NA
V gene: TRBV15
D gene: NA
J gene: TRBJ1-3
CDR3 protein: CATSRVLGNTIYF
CDR3 DNA: TGTGCCACCAGCAGAGTGCTTGGAAACACCATATATTTT

clone size: NA
V gene: TRBV28
D gene: NA
J gene: TRBJ2-3
CDR3 protein: CASSLQGVTDTQYF
CDR3 DNA: TGTGCCAGCAGTCTACAGGGTGTCACAGATACGCAGTATTTT

clone size: NA
V gene: TRBV5-1
D gene: NA
J gene: TRBJ2-5
CDR3 protein: CASSFTGGETQYF
CDR3 DNA: TGCGCCAGCAGCTTTACTGGCGGGGAGACCCAGTACTTC

clone size: few
V gene: TRBV5-1
D gene: NA
J gene: TRBJ2-7
CDR3 protein: CASSRTEASGEQYF
CDR3 DNA: TGCGCCAGCAGCAGGACAGAGGCTTCCGGCGAGCAGTACTTC

clone size: NA
V gene: TRBV19
D gene: TRBD1
J gene: TRBJ1-5
CDR3 protein: CASSSTGGNQPQHF
CDR3 DNA: TGTGCCAGTAGTAGTACAGGGGGGAATCAGCCCCAGCATTTT

clone size: NA
V gene: TRBV30
D gene: NA
J gene: TRBJ2-7
CDR3 protein: CAWSVGGSSYEQYF
CDR3 DNA: TGTGCCTGGAGTGTCGGGGGCAGCTCCTACGAGCAGTACTTC

clone size: NA
V gene: TRBV19
D gene: NA
J gene: TRBJ2-2
CDR3 protein: CATTDGGNTGELFF
CDR3 DNA: TGTGCCACAACAGACGGCGGGAACACCGGGGAGCTGTTTTTT

clone size: NA
V gene: TRBV5-1
D gene: TRBD1
J gene: TRBJ2-7
CDR3 protein: CASSLNPGQSYEQYF
CDR3 DNA: TGCGCCAGCAGCCTAAACCCGGGACAGTCCTACGAGCAGTACTTC

clone size: NA
V gene: TRBV5-1
D gene: TRBD1
J gene: TRBJ2-7
CDR3 protein: CASSLAGDSSYEQYF
CDR3 DNA: TGCGCCAGCAGCTTGGCCGGGGACAGTTCCTACGAGCAGTACTTC

clone size: NA
V gene: TRBV18
D gene: NA
J gene: TRBJ1-4
CDR3 protein: CASSLTVGVANEKLFF
CDR3 DNA: TGTGCCAGCTCACTTACCGTAGGAGTGGCTAATGAAAAACTGTTTTTT

clone size: NA
V gene: TRBV11-3
D gene: NA
J gene: TRBJ1-2
CDR3 protein: CASSFPAGYYGYTF
CDR3 DNA: TGTGCCAGCAGCTTCCCCGCGGGTTACTATGGCTACACCTTC

clone size: NA
V gene: TRBV7-2
D gene: TRBD1
J gene: TRBJ1-1
CDR3 protein: CASSQQGGTEAFF
CDR3 DNA: TGTGCCAGCAGTCAGCAGGGGGGGACTGAAGCTTTCTTT

clone size: NA
V gene: TRBV27
D gene: NA
J gene: TRBJ1-5
CDR3 protein: CASSLRESQPQHF
CDR3 DNA: TGTGCCAGCAGTTTACGGGAGAGTCAGCCCCAGCATTTT

clone size: NA
V gene: TRBV6-1
D gene: NA
J gene: TRBJ1-1
CDR3 protein: CASRRGPNTEAFF
CDR3 DNA: TGTGCCAGCAGGCGGGGCCCGAACACTGAAGCTTTCTTT

clone size: NA
V gene: TRBV28
D gene: NA
J gene: TRBJ1-4
CDR3 protein: CASSPWTTKATNEKLFF
CDR3 DNA: TGTGCCAGCAGTCCATGGACGACTAAGGCAACTAATGAAAAACTGTTTTTT

clone size: NA
V gene: TRBV7-9
D gene: NA
J gene: TRBJ2-1
CDR3 protein: CASSVGAEYNEQFF
CDR3 DNA: TGTGCCAGCAGCGTGGGGGCAGAATACAATGAGCAGTTCTTC

clone size: NA
V gene: TRBV5-1
D gene: TRBD1
J gene: TRBJ2-7
CDR3 protein: CASSSGQGEEQYF
CDR3 DNA: TGCGCCAGCAGCTCCGGACAGGGAGAAGAGCAGTACTTC

clone size: NA
V gene: TRBV4-1
D gene: TRBD2
J gene: TRBJ2-2
CDR3 protein: CASSQGGLAGVGTGELFF
CDR3 DNA: TGCGCCAGCAGCCAGGGGGGACTAGCGGGAGTGGGCACCGGGGAGCTGTTTTTT

clone size: NA
V gene: TRBV6-5
D gene: TRBD2
J gene: TRBJ2-1
CDR3 protein: CASKREGRLDEQFF
CDR3 DNA: TGTGCCAGTAAGCGGGAGGGCAGGTTGGATGAGCAGTTCTTC